The T cell receptor beta chain described here comes from a study of blood T cell repertoires in COVID-19. Individuals drawn from approximately 26 US areas were roughly 18 to 95 years old. Assignment of participants to cohorts was predicated upon participant-reported clinical history. This clone was seen a handful of times. Under the authors' procedure: Nucleated cell counts were estimated from reference gene primer amplification. Profiled with immunoSEQ multiplex PCR; TCRdb holds only in-frame clones, not every one. For V, J and clone size, that table is used; D and trimming come from the DNA. The sample holds under 200,000 clones, 70% to 85% seen once. Germline CDR1 and CDR2: LNHDA and SQIVND (reference sequence). Trimming removed 6 bases from V and 7 bases from J; junction bases left unmatched: 14. The CDR3 extends over 16 amino acids.

The sequencing sample was made of PBMCs or T cells enriched from blood (not recorded which). The sequence derives from a man aged 50 to 59 who had recovered from COVID-19. This chain uses TRBV19 with TRBJ1-5; 8 nucleotides align to TRBD1. Written as DNA, the CDR3 is TGTGCCAGTAGCTTATGGCAGGGGGCTTCGGGACAGCCCCAGCATTTT. It yields the protein CASSLWQGASGQPQHF.